This is a list of T cell receptor beta chains from one sample in a study of T cell responses to AZD1222 COVID-19 vaccine. The table came from immunoSEQ multiplex PCR; TCRdb's copy has only in-frame clones and leaves some out. The sample lists more than 150,000 clones, roughly 90% occurring once. The starting material was peripheral blood, obtained on day 0 of AZD1222 vaccination. The receptors derive from an adult in good health. Each CDR3 is given with its conserved first and last residue. D genes are given only for firm matches. The size entry is marked missing in some rows and otherwise reads once, few, many or a size class.

TRBV7-9	NA	TRBJ2-1	TRBD2	TGTGCCAGCAGCCCAACGACTAGCGGGGGATCGTCCTACAATGAGCAGTTCTTC	CASSPTTSGGSSYNEQFF
TRBV6-2/TRBV6-3	NA	TRBJ1-1	NA	TGTGCCAGCAGGCCTCGGGGGAACACTGAAGCTTTCTTT	CASRPRGNTEAFF
TRBV3-1/TRBV3-2	NA	TRBJ2-5	NA	TGTGCCAGCAGCCAAGATTCGGATCCCACACAAGAGACCCAGTACTTC	CASSQDSDPTQETQYF
TRBV11-3	NA	TRBJ1-1	TRBD1	TGTGCCAGCAGCTTAGAAGACAGGGGGAGGTACACTGAAGCTTTCTTT	CASSLEDRGRYTEAFF
TRBV1	NA	TRBJ1-5	NA	TGCACCAGCAGCCAAGAACAGGGTCATGTCGATCAGCCCCAGCATTTT	CTSSQEQGHVDQPQHF
TRBV4-3	NA	TRBJ1-3	NA	TGCGCCAGCAGCCAAGCCGGGGGTGCGTACTCTGGAAACACCATATATTTT	CASSQAGGAYSGNTIYF
TRBV7-8	NA	TRBJ2-7	TRBD2	TGTGCCAGCAGCCAGAGGGCGGGGGGGACTGGCGAGCAGTACTTC	CASSQRAGGTGEQYF
TRBV19	NA	TRBJ1-5	NA	TGTGCCAGTAGTTTCTCGGGTTCGGATCAGCCCCAGCATTTT	CASSFSGSDQPQHF
TRBV27	NA	TRBJ2-7	TRBD2	TGTGCCAGCAGTTTTGGGGCGCGGGGGAACTACGAGCAGTACTTC	CASSFGARGNYEQYF
TRBV7-3	NA	TRBJ2-3	TRBD2	TGTGCCAGCAGCCGAAGCGGGGGGGCCTCCCTTGATACGCAGTATTTT	CASSRSGGASLDTQYF
TRBV18	NA	TRBJ1-1	TRBD1	TGTGCCAGCTCACAAGGGGGACAGGGGAACACTGAAGCTTTCTTT	CASSQGGQGNTEAFF
TRBV7-9	NA	TRBJ1-3	NA	TGTGCCAGCAGCTTATTGGACCCGACGGGTGGAAACACCATATATTTT	CASSLLDPTGGNTIYF
TRBV5-1	NA	TRBJ2-7	NA	TGCGCCAGCAGCTTGGATCGGGAGCTTCGCGAGCAGTACTTC	CASSLDRELREQYF
TRBV9	NA	TRBJ2-3	NA	TGTGCCAGCAGCGCTCGGGCAGGGGGCACAGATACGCAGTATTTT	CASSARAGGTDTQYF
TRBV27	NA	TRBJ2-7	TRBD1	TGTGCCAGCAGTTTATCGGGGGGAACAGGGGGTGAGCAGTACTTC	CASSLSGGTGGEQYF
TRBV7-8	NA	TRBJ2-5	NA	TGTGCCAGCAGCTCCAACCCCACGCGCCAGACCCAGTACTTC	CASSSNPTRQTQYF
TRBV5-6	NA	TRBJ2-5	NA	TGTGCCAGCAGCTTGGTGGGGCGGACGGAAGAGACCCAGTACTTC	CASSLVGRTEETQYF
TRBV6-1	NA	TRBJ1-5	NA	TGTGCCAGCAGTGCTATCCCTCTTGGGGGCAATCAGCCCCAGCATTTT	CASSAIPLGGNQPQHF
TRBV5-1	NA	TRBJ1-2	NA	TGCGCCAGCAGCTGGGGTGACTATGGCTACACCTTC	CASSWGDYGYTF
TRBV15	NA	TRBJ2-7	TRBD1	TGTGCCACCAGCACATCGTGGGCCGGGACAGGGGGGGTCTACGAGCAGTACTTC	CATSTSWAGTGGVYEQYF
TRBV27	NA	TRBJ1-2	NA	TGTGCCAGCAGTTTATCTGACACGGCAGGTGTTGGTGGCTACACCTTC	CASSLSDTAGVGGYTF
TRBV7-2	few	TRBJ1-2	TRBD1	TGTGCCAGCAGTTACGACAGGGTAAATGGCTACACCTTC	CASSYDRVNGYTF
TRBV4-3	NA	TRBJ1-1	NA	TGCGCCAGCAGCCAAGATGAAGGCACTGAAGCTTTCTTT	CASSQDEGTEAFF
TRBV6-4	NA	TRBJ1-1	NA	TGTGCCAGCAGTCTCAAGCCAAACACTGAAGCTTTCTTT	CASSLKPNTEAFF
TRBV7-3	NA	TRBJ1-2	NA	TGTGCCAGCAGCTTATCCCCAGGGAATGGCTACACCTTC	CASSLSPGNGYTF
TRBV5-4	NA	TRBJ1-2	NA	TGTGCCAGCAGCTTCCAGGGAGGAGCCGGCTACACCTTC	CASSFQGGAGYTF
TRBV6-2/TRBV6-3	NA	TRBJ1-5	NA	TGTGCCAGCAGTTACTGGGCCCTGTCCGATCAGCCCCAGCATTTT	CASSYWALSDQPQHF
TRBV4-3	NA	TRBJ2-2	TRBD2	TGCGCCAGCAGCCAAGACGGGGAGGGTATCGCCGGGGAGCTGTTTTTT	CASSQDGEGIAGELFF
TRBV5-1	NA	TRBJ2-3	NA	TGCGCCAGCAGAAGTAGACTACTGCGGAATAGCACAGATACGCAGTATTTT	CASRSRLLRNSTDTQYF
TRBV19	NA	TRBJ1-1	NA	TGTGCCAGTAGTACTCAGGCGTTGGGCAACACTGAAGCTTTCTTT	CASSTQALGNTEAFF
TRBV9	NA	TRBJ1-2	NA	TGTGCCAGCAGCGCTGGCTATGGCTACACCTTC	CASSAGYGYTF
TRBV9	NA	TRBJ2-7	TRBD2	TGTGCCAGCACAAGGACTAGCGGAGCCTACGAGCAGTACTTC	CASTRTSGAYEQYF
TRBV7-8	NA	TRBJ1-2	NA	TGTGCCAGCAGCTTAGCGACGGGTTCGGGATATGGCTACACCTTC	CASSLATGSGYGYTF
TRBV5-6	NA	TRBJ1-1	NA	TGTGCCAGCAGCTTGGTAAGCCGACAGCTGAACACTGAAGCTTTCTTT	CASSLVSRQLNTEAFF
TRBV6-2/TRBV6-3	NA	TRBJ2-7	NA	TGTGCCAGCAGCCGAATGGTAGAGCAGTACTTC	CASSRMVEQYF